This is a list of T cell receptor beta chains from one sample in a study of blood T cells in healthy people across ages. Each CDR3 protein gets one entry after TCRdb re-called the 5' RACE reads with MiXCR. The profile shows roughly 1.5 million distinct CDR3 sequences, 35% to 45% of them singletons. Sequences were obtained from blood. These receptors were collected from a young woman in good health. Each CDR3 is given without its conserved first and last residue. A D gene is named only where the DNA matches it firmly. Size values are once, few and many counts, or a class for expanded clones, and some rows have none.

J gene: TRBJ2-5
D gene: NA
V gene: TRBV4-1
CDR3 length: 13
clone size: NA
CDR3 protein: ASSQVRLRYNEQY

J gene: TRBJ2-1
D gene: NA
V gene: TRBV6-2/TRBV6-3
CDR3 length: 13
clone size: NA
CDR3 protein: ASSDLRGDYNEQF

J gene: TRBJ2-7
D gene: NA
V gene: TRBV3-1
CDR3 length: 15
clone size: once
CDR3 protein: ASQFSGTGVFPKEQY

J gene: TRBJ1-1
D gene: NA
V gene: TRBV25-1
CDR3 length: 10
clone size: NA
CDR3 protein: ASKLSGTEAF

J gene: TRBJ2-1
D gene: NA
V gene: TRBV9
CDR3 length: 12
clone size: few
CDR3 protein: ASSTRTAGDEQF

J gene: TRBJ1-5
D gene: NA
V gene: TRBV3-1
CDR3 length: 12
clone size: few
CDR3 protein: ASSQGREGQPQH

J gene: TRBJ1-6
D gene: NA
V gene: TRBV20-1
CDR3 length: 11
clone size: few
CDR3 protein: SATDSYNSPLH

J gene: NA
D gene: TRBD2
V gene: TRBV9
CDR3 length: 13
clone size: NA
CDR3 protein: ASSVAAGYQETQF

J gene: TRBJ2-3
D gene: NA
V gene: TRBV12-5
CDR3 length: 15
clone size: NA
CDR3 protein: ASGSTQTGDLSDTQY

J gene: TRBJ1-2
D gene: NA
V gene: TRBV20-1
CDR3 length: 9
clone size: once
CDR3 protein: SGEGLYGYT

J gene: TRBJ2-1
D gene: TRBD2
V gene: TRBV2
CDR3 length: 12
clone size: few
CDR3 protein: ASSGLAVNNEQF

J gene: TRBJ1-1
D gene: NA
V gene: TRBV28
CDR3 length: 11
clone size: NA
CDR3 protein: ASSSHPVNEAF

J gene: TRBJ1-1
D gene: NA
V gene: TRBV9
CDR3 length: 10
clone size: few
CDR3 protein: ASSGGATEAF

J gene: TRBJ1-1
D gene: NA
V gene: TRBV29-1
CDR3 length: 11
clone size: NA
CDR3 protein: SAAGAPNTEVF

J gene: TRBJ2-3
D gene: NA
V gene: TRBV2
CDR3 length: 13
clone size: NA
CDR3 protein: ASSEGRLRTDTQY

J gene: TRBJ1-1
D gene: NA
V gene: TRBV7-2
CDR3 length: 12
clone size: NA
CDR3 protein: ASSHDRWNTEAF

J gene: TRBJ2-1
D gene: NA
V gene: TRBV20-1
CDR3 length: 11
clone size: once
CDR3 protein: SAFPLAKETQF

J gene: TRBJ2-5
D gene: NA
V gene: TRBV2
CDR3 length: 11
clone size: NA
CDR3 protein: ASSGDLSETQY

J gene: NA
D gene: NA
V gene: TRBV15
CDR3 length: 13
clone size: NA
CDR3 protein: ATSRERSSYNEQY

J gene: TRBJ2-3
D gene: NA
V gene: TRBV21-1
CDR3 length: 14
clone size: NA
CDR3 protein: ASSKATVPLPDTQY

J gene: TRBJ1-2
D gene: NA
V gene: TRBV27
CDR3 length: 13
clone size: few
CDR3 protein: ASSFSRLQGGGYT

J gene: TRBJ2-7
D gene: NA
V gene: TRBV15
CDR3 length: 12
clone size: NA
CDR3 protein: AATSGLTSYEQY

J gene: TRBJ2-1
D gene: TRBD1
V gene: TRBV24-1
CDR3 length: 13
clone size: NA
CDR3 protein: ATSEGQGARDEQF

J gene: TRBJ2-1
D gene: TRBD2
V gene: TRBV9
CDR3 length: 13
clone size: once
CDR3 protein: ASSQIAGDYNEQF

J gene: TRBJ2-5
D gene: NA
V gene: TRBV27
CDR3 length: 10
clone size: NA
CDR3 protein: ASISAGNEQY

J gene: TRBJ2-5
D gene: TRBD1
V gene: TRBV12-3/TRBV12-4
CDR3 length: 15
clone size: few
CDR3 protein: ASSLAVGTGFQETQY

J gene: TRBJ1-1
D gene: NA
V gene: TRBV4-1
CDR3 length: 12
clone size: NA
CDR3 protein: ASSQGEGNTEAF

J gene: TRBJ1-1
D gene: TRBD1
V gene: TRBV5-6
CDR3 length: 15
clone size: NA
CDR3 protein: ASSLVGRQGSRTEAF

J gene: TRBJ1-3
D gene: TRBD1
V gene: TRBV4-3
CDR3 length: 18
clone size: NA
CDR3 protein: ASGQAYRDRGYDSGNTIY

J gene: TRBJ1-2
D gene: NA
V gene: TRBV4-3
CDR3 length: 14
clone size: few
CDR3 protein: ASSQEGGGALSGYT

J gene: TRBJ2-7
D gene: NA
V gene: TRBV28
CDR3 length: 12
clone size: NA
CDR3 protein: ASRLVGSYYEQY

J gene: NA
D gene: TRBD1
V gene: TRBV7-9
CDR3 length: 14
clone size: NA
CDR3 protein: ASSSDDRGSYNEQY

J gene: TRBJ2-3
D gene: TRBD2
V gene: TRBV6-2/TRBV6-3
CDR3 length: 15
clone size: NA
CDR3 protein: ASSASGTSGRRDTQY

J gene: TRBJ1-6
D gene: NA
V gene: TRBV4-1
CDR3 length: 16
clone size: NA
CDR3 protein: ASSQDPQIARINSPLH

J gene: NA
D gene: NA
V gene: TRBV29-1
CDR3 length: 12
clone size: NA
CDR3 protein: SVGGGSRVETQY

J gene: TRBJ1-1
D gene: NA
V gene: TRBV2
CDR3 length: 12
clone size: NA
CDR3 protein: ASRTTVYGAEAF

J gene: TRBJ2-5
D gene: NA
V gene: TRBV28
CDR3 length: 11
clone size: NA
CDR3 protein: ASSFSWGSEQY

J gene: TRBJ1-2
D gene: NA
V gene: TRBV7-6
CDR3 length: 12
clone size: NA
CDR3 protein: ASSLHAGNYGYT

J gene: TRBJ2-5
D gene: NA
V gene: TRBV5-8
CDR3 length: 12
clone size: few
CDR3 protein: ASSLWAAKETQY

J gene: TRBJ2-5
D gene: TRBD1
V gene: TRBV28
CDR3 length: 15
clone size: NA
CDR3 protein: ASSLGALVDRVETQY

J gene: TRBJ1-6
D gene: TRBD1
V gene: TRBV4-3
CDR3 length: 15
clone size: NA
CDR3 protein: ASSHVTGGTYNSPLH

J gene: TRBJ2-1
D gene: TRBD2
V gene: TRBV7-2
CDR3 length: 11
clone size: NA
CDR3 protein: ASSPSSGIFPF

J gene: TRBJ2-5
D gene: TRBD2
V gene: TRBV28
CDR3 length: 11
clone size: NA
CDR3 protein: ASTLAGTETQY

J gene: TRBJ2-7
D gene: TRBD1
V gene: TRBV4-3
CDR3 length: 14
clone size: NA
CDR3 protein: ASSQDTGTGEGEQY

J gene: TRBJ2-2
D gene: NA
V gene: TRBV4-3
CDR3 length: 14
clone size: NA
CDR3 protein: ASSQDGGQGTGELF

J gene: TRBJ2-2
D gene: TRBD2
V gene: TRBV3-1
CDR3 length: 14
clone size: few
CDR3 protein: ASSQIAGVNTGELF